Sequencing of this TCR beta chain was carried out in a study of early T cells in non-severe SARS-CoV-2 infection. The germline V gene has CDR1 SGHTA and CDR2 FQGNSA. With 3 bases clipped from V and 4 bases from J, the junction kept 4 bases outside the gene matches. CDR3 size: 14 residues. TCRdb re-derived calls from the 5' RACE reads in MiXCR, one entry per CDR3 protein. The repertoire holds 50,000 to 65,000 distinct CDR3 sequences, with less than 20% as singletons. Material: whole blood, obtained at baseline. The rearrangement joins TRBV7-2 to TRBJ2-3; the match to TRBD2 covers 7 bases. The clonotype comes from an adult who was a healthcare worker with PCR-confirmed SARS-CoV-2 infection or an uninfected control (not recorded which). The chain's CDR3 is CASSFGRGSDTQYF. The CDR3, as DNA: TGTGCCAGCAGCTTCGGGCGGGGGTCAGATACGCAGTATTTT.